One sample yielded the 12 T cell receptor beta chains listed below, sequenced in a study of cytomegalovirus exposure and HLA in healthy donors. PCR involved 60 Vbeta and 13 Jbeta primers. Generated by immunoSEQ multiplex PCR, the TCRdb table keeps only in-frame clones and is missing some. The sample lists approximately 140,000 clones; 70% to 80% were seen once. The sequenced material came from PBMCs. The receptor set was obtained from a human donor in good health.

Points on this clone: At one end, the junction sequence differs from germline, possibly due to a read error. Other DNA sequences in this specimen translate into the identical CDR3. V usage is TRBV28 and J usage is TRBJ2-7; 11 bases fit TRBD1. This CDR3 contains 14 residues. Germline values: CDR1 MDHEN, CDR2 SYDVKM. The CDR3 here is CASIRDRGSGEQYF. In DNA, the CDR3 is TGTGCCAGCATTCGGGACAGGGGGTCGGGCGAGCAATACTTC.

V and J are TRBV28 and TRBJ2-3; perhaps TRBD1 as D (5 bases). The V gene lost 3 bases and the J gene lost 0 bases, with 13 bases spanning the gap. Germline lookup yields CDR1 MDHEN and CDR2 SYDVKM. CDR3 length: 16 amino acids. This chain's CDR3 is CASSFQGMTSTDTQYF. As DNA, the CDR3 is TGTGCCAGCAGTTTCCAGGGAATGACTAGCACAGATACGCAGTATTTT.

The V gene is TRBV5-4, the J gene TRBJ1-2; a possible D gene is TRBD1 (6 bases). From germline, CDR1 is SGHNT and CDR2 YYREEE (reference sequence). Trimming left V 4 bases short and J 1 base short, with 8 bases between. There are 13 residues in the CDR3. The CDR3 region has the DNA TGTGCCAGCAGCCGGGACAATAACTATGGCTACACCTTC. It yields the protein CASSRDNNYGYTF.

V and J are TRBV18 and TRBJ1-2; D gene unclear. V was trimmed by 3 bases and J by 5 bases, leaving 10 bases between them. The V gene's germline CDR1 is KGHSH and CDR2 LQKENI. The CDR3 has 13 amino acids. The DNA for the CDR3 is TGTGCCAGCTCACCCGTAGGAGATTATGGCTACACCTTC. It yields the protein CASSPVGDYGYTF. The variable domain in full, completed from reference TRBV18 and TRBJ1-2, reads NAGVMQNPRHLVRRRGQEARLRCSPMKGHSHVYWYRQLPEEGLKFMVYLQKENIIDESGMPKERFSAEFPKEGPSILRIQQVVRGDSAAYFCASSPVGDYGYTFGSGTRLTVV.

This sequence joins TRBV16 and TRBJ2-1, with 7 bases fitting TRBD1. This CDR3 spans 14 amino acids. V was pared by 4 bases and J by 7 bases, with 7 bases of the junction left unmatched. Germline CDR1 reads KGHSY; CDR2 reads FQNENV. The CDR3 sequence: CASSLTTGFNEQFF. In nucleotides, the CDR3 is TGTGCCAGCAGCCTCACGACAGGGTTTAATGAGCAGTTCTTC.

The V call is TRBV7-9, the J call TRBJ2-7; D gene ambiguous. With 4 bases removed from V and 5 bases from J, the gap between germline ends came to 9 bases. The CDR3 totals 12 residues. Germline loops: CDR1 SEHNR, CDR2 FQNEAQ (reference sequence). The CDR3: CASSSDEDEQYF. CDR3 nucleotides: TGTGCCAGCAGCTCAGACGAGGACGAGCAGTACTTC.

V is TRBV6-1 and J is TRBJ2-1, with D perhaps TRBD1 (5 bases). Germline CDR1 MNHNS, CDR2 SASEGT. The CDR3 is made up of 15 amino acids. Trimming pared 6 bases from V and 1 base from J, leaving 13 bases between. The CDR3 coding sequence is TGTGCCAGCAGCTTACAGGCACTTTCCTACAATGAGCAGTTCTTC. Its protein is CASSLQALSYNEQFF.

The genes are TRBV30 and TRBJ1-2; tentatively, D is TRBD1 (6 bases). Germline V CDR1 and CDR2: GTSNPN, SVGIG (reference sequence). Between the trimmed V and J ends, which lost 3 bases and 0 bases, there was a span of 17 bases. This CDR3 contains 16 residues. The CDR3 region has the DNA TGTGCCTGGAGCCTTTGGGGGGGGCCTCCTAACTATGGCTACACCTTC. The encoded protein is CAWSLWGGPPNYGYTF.

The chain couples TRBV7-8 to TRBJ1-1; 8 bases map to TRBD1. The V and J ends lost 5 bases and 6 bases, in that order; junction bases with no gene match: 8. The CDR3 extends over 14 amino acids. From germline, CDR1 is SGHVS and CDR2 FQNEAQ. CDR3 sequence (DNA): TGTGCCAGCAGCCTCCTGACAGGGGAGGCTGAAGCTTTCTTT. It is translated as CASSLLTGEAEAFF.

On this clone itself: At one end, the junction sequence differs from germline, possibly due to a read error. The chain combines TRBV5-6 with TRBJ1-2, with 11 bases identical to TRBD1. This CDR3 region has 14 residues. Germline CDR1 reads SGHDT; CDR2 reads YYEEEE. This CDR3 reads CASSLGTGGHGYPF. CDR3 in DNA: TGTGCCAGCAGCTTGGGGACAGGGGGCCATGGCTACCCCTTC.

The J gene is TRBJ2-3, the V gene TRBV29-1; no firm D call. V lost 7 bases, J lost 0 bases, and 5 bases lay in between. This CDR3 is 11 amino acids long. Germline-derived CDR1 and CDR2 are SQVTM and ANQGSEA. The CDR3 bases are TGCAGCGCCAGTAGCACAGATACGCAGTATTTT. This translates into CSASSTDTQYF.

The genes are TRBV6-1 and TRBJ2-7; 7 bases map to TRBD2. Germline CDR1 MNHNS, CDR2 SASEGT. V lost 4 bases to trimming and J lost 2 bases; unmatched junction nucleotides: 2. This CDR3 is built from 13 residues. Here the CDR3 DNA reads TGTGCCAGCAGTGTTGCGGGAGCCTACGAGCAGTACTTC. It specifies CASSVAGAYEQYF.